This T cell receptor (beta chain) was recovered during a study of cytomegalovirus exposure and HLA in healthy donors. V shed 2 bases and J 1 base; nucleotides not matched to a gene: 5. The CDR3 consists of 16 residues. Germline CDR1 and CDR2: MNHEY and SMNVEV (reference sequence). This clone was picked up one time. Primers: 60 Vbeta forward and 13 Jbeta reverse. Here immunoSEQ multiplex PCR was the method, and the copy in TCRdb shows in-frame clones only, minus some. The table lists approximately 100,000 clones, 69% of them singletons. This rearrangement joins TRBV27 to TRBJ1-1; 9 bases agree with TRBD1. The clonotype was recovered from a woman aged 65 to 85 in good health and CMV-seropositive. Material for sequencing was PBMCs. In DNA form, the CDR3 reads TGTGCCAGCAGTTTAAGGGGACAGGGTACGAACACTGAAGCTTTCTTT. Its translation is CASSLRGQGTNTEAFF.